This T cell receptor (beta chain) was profiled in a study of CD8+CD57+ T cells in acquired aplastic anemia. This CDR3 is built from 18 residues. Per the germline V gene, CDR1 is WNHNN and CDR2 is SYGVQD (reference sequence). The V end lost 2 bases, the J end lost 0 bases, and 17 bases lay between the germline ends. Genomic DNA acted as the template from which TCR beta VDJ combination and CDR3 sequence profiling were carried out. TCRdb re-derived calls from the reads in MiXCR, one entry per CDR3 protein. This repertoire shows about 160,000 distinct CDR3 sequences, around 47% found once; its top ten account for 3.2%. Selection for sequencing was limited to patients who had shown CD8+CD57+ cell expansion by flow cytometry. None of the patients had been given any therapy when their blood was sampled. About this clonotype: In this CDR3 the conserved last residue, phenylalanine or tryptophan, is missing, so a read error is likely.

The TCR comes from a human donor with aplastic anemia. Sequenced sample: sorted CD4+, CD8+, or CD8+CD57+ T cells (not recorded which) from PBMCs. V usage is TRBV10-1 and J usage is TRBJ2-1, with a weak D call TRBD2 (5 bases). CDR3 sequence: CASSEVWVCTSSYNEQFR. In nucleotides, the CDR3 is TGCGCCAGCAGTGAGGTGTGGGTTTGTACTAGCTCCTACAATGAGCAGTTCAGA.